The present T cell receptor (beta chain) was sequenced within a study of T cell changes during pregnancy in multiple sclerosis. Trimming removed 5 bases at V and 2 bases at J, with 10 bases between. The germline V gene has CDR1 SGHVS and CDR2 FNYEAQ. This CDR3 has 13 amino acids. TCRdb's copy holds only in-frame clones and misses some; the assay was immunoSEQ multiplex PCR. The sample includes tens of thousands of clones, 80% to 90% of them seen just once. The receptor comes from a female donor in good health, enrolled as a control in a pregnancy study. This chain joins TRBV7-6 and TRBJ2-7, with D possibly TRBD1 on 5 matching bases. This specimen consisted of peripheral blood, obtained in the first trimester of pregnancy. CDR3 loop: CASSGGHTYEQYF. Written as DNA, the CDR3 is TGTGCCAGCAGCGGTGGACATACCTACGAGCAGTACTTC.